These T cell receptor beta chains were read from a single sample in a study of blood T cell repertoires in COVID-19. Using immunoSEQ multiplex PCR, the repertoire was profiled, and TCRdb retains in-frame clones only, with some absent. The repertoire consists of around 160,000 clones, with 70% to 90% occurring once and the leading ten covering around 8%. The sequenced material came from peripheral blood. Receptors were obtained from an older woman with COVID-19, enrolled during active disease. Each CDR3 is given with its conserved first and last residue. Each record gives: CDR3 DNA, CDR3 protein, J gene, D gene, clone size, V gene. A D gene is named only where the DNA matches it firmly. Clone sizes are given selectively: once, few, many, or a class where the clone is expanded.

DNA: TGCGCCAGCAGCTTGGGGAGGGACTTGGGTAGGGACGAGCAGTACTTC
CDR3: CASSLGRDLGRDEQYF
J: TRBJ2-7
D: .
size: .
V: TRBV5-1

DNA: TGTGCCAGCAGTGAAGGTGCGGGTAACACCGGGGAGCTGTTTTTT
CDR3: CASSEGAGNTGELFF
J: TRBJ2-2
D: .
size: few
V: TRBV2

DNA: TGTGCCAGCAGCAGGGTACCCCCCCCAGGGGAGCAGTACTTC
CDR3: CASSRVPPPGEQYF
J: TRBJ2-7
D: .
size: .
V: TRBV2

DNA: TGTGCTAGTGGTTTGGTACAAAGCGGGGGGGCCAACTACAATGAGCAGTTCTTC
CDR3: CASGLVQSGGANYNEQFF
J: TRBJ2-1
D: TRBD2
size: .
V: TRBV12-5

DNA: TGTGCCAGCAGTTACCAGGCCGCCTACAGTTACACCGGGGAGCTGTTTTTT
CDR3: CASSYQAAYSYTGELFF
J: TRBJ2-2
D: .
size: .
V: TRBV6-2/TRBV6-3

DNA: TGTGCCAGCAGCCACCTTCACAGTGGCAACTATGGCTACACCTTC
CDR3: CASSHLHSGNYGYTF
J: TRBJ1-2
D: .
size: .
V: TRBV3-1/TRBV3-2

DNA: TGTGCCAGCGATCGTGTCGGAGGGTCTCCCTACGAGCAGTACTTC
CDR3: CASDRVGGSPYEQYF
J: TRBJ2-7
D: .
size: .
V: TRBV27

DNA: TGTGCCAGCAGTGGCCAGGAGGCTGAAGCTTTCTTT
CDR3: CASSGQEAEAFF
J: TRBJ1-1
D: .
size: .
V: TRBV2

DNA: TGTGCCAGCAGCTTACGAAGGGGGAACACTGAAGCTTTCTTT
CDR3: CASSLRRGNTEAFF
J: TRBJ1-1
D: .
size: few
V: TRBV7-3

DNA: TGTGCCACCAGTGATTTGACAGAGAACTATGGCTACACCTTC
CDR3: CATSDLTENYGYTF
J: TRBJ1-2
D: .
size: .
V: TRBV24-1

DNA: TGTGCCAGCAGAGTTAACAAGGCCGGGGGGGACGTACATGGCTACACCTTC
CDR3: CASRVNKAGGDVHGYTF
J: TRBJ1-2
D: .
size: .
V: TRBV7-8

DNA: TGCGCCAGCAGCTCCGACAATAGGACAGGCCCTTCGACAACCCCGGGCCTGGCTAGGGAGACCCAGTACTTC
CDR3: CASSSDNRTGPSTTPGLARETQYF
J: TRBJ2-5
D: TRBD1
size: once
V: TRBV5-1

DNA: TGCAGCGTTGAAGGGGACAGGGGTATTAAGGGCTACACCTTC
CDR3: CSVEGDRGIKGYTF
J: TRBJ1-2
D: TRBD1
size: .
V: TRBV29-1

DNA: TGTGCCAGCAGCCCCGGACAGTCAGAGCAGTTCTTC
CDR3: CASSPGQSEQFF
J: TRBJ2-1
D: .
size: .
V: TRBV11-3

DNA: TGTGCCACCAGCAGAGACGGGACAGGCTCCTACAATGAGCAGTTCTTC
CDR3: CATSRDGTGSYNEQFF
J: TRBJ2-1
D: TRBD1
size: .
V: TRBV15

DNA: TGTGCCAGCAGTGAGGCGAACCGGCTGCCCAGACTCTCTGGCTACACCTTC
CDR3: CASSEANRLPRLSGYTF
J: TRBJ1-2
D: .
size: .
V: TRBV25-1

DNA: TGTGCCAGCAGCTCGGACAGAGATCAGCCCCAGCATTTT
CDR3: CASSSDRDQPQHF
J: TRBJ1-5
D: .
size: .
V: TRBV7-2

DNA: TGTGCCACAATTGAGGGCAGAAGGACCGGGGAGCTGTTTTTT
CDR3: CATIEGRRTGELFF
J: TRBJ2-2
D: .
size: .
V: TRBV19

DNA: TGCAGCGTTGAAGGGGGACTAAAAGGAGAGGATACGCAGTATTTT
CDR3: CSVEGGLKGEDTQYF
J: TRBJ2-3
D: TRBD2
size: .
V: TRBV29-1

DNA: TGTGCCATCAGTGGAACACCGGGACAGCGAAACACCATATATTTT
CDR3: CAISGTPGQRNTIYF
J: TRBJ1-3
D: TRBD1
size: .
V: TRBV10-3

DNA: TGTGCCAGCAGTTTGAGTGGTCAGGGTTCTTGGTACACTGAAGCTTTCTTT
CDR3: CASSLSGQGSWYTEAFF
J: TRBJ1-1
D: .
size: .
V: TRBV27

DNA: TGTGCCAGTAGTTTTGGCCAGCGGGGGCTGAACACCGGGGAGCTGTTTTTT
CDR3: CASSFGQRGLNTGELFF
J: TRBJ2-2
D: TRBD2
size: few
V: TRBV19

DNA: TGCGCCAGCAGTGAGTCTGGGGACACCGGGGTCAATGAGCAGTTCTTC
CDR3: CASSESGDTGVNEQFF
J: TRBJ2-1
D: .
size: many
V: TRBV10-1

DNA: TGCAGCGTGCAAGCCCTAGCGGGGGAAGAGACCCAGTACTTC
CDR3: CSVQALAGEETQYF
J: TRBJ2-5
D: TRBD2
size: .
V: TRBV29-1

DNA: TGCGCCAGCAGCTTCAGGGAAAACAATGAGCAGTTCTTC
CDR3: CASSFRENNEQFF
J: TRBJ2-1
D: .
size: .
V: TRBV4-1

DNA: TGTGCCAGCAGCAAAGGGGTACCGGATGACGGGGGCTCCTACGAGCAGTACTTC
CDR3: CASSKGVPDDGGSYEQYF
J: TRBJ2-7
D: .
size: .
V: TRBV21-1

DNA: TGTGCCAGCCAAGGGGGCACAACTAATGAAAAACTGTTTTTT
CDR3: CASQGGTTNEKLFF
J: TRBJ1-4
D: TRBD1
size: .
V: TRBV2

DNA: TGCAGTGCCGGGAGCTACAATGAGCAGTTCTTC
CDR3: CSAGSYNEQFF
J: TRBJ2-1
D: .
size: once
V: TRBV20-1

DNA: TGTGCCAGCAGTTACGGAGGGGGCCTTGAAGCTTTCTTT
CDR3: CASSYGGGLEAFF
J: TRBJ1-1
D: TRBD1
size: .
V: TRBV6-2/TRBV6-3

DNA: TGTGCCAGCAGCTGGGTTCGTGGGCGCCGTACTGAAGCTTTCTTT
CDR3: CASSWVRGRRTEAFF
J: TRBJ1-1
D: .
size: .
V: TRBV5-5

DNA: TGTGCCAGCAGGACAGGTCTTCATGAAAAACTGTTTTTT
CDR3: CASRTGLHEKLFF
J: TRBJ1-4
D: .
size: .
V: TRBV12-3/TRBV12-4

DNA: TGTGCCAGCATCCCTACGGGGGGGCCTAGGGGTGGCTACACCTTC
CDR3: CASIPTGGPRGGYTF
J: TRBJ1-2
D: .
size: once
V: TRBV28

DNA: TGTGCCAGCAGGGGACAGGGAAACACCATATATTTT
CDR3: CASRGQGNTIYF
J: TRBJ1-3
D: TRBD1
size: .
V: TRBV9

DNA: TGTGCCAGCAGCTCATCAGGACACCGCCTCGAGCAGTACTTC
CDR3: CASSSSGHRLEQYF
J: TRBJ2-7
D: .
size: .
V: TRBV14

DNA: TGTGCCAGCCTCCAGACTAGCGGGGGACTCCCCTCCTACGAGCAGTACTTC
CDR3: CASLQTSGGLPSYEQYF
J: TRBJ2-7
D: TRBD2
size: once
V: TRBV7-9

DNA: TGTGCCAGCGGAAGACAGGGGGATTCTGGAAACACCATATATTTT
CDR3: CASGRQGDSGNTIYF
J: TRBJ1-3
D: .
size: .
V: TRBV21-1

DNA: TGTGCCAGCAGCTTAACCACCCGGACGGGGACCTACGAGCAGTACTTC
CDR3: CASSLTTRTGTYEQYF
J: TRBJ2-7
D: .
size: few
V: TRBV7-9